This T cell receptor beta chain was identified in a study of T cell clonality in common variable immunodeficiency. This clone was observed many times. Its antigen is not identified. Coverage ceases 3 residues before the CDR3 finishes, and the germline J gene fills in the end. Equal genomic DNA amounts from CVID and control samples were sequenced. The protocol was immunoSEQ multiplex PCR, while the TCRdb copy is restricted to in-frame clones and leaves out a portion. The sample counts approximately 81,000 clones, none seen once; the ten largest own under 1%. The CDR3 spans 16 residues. Unmatched junction bases numbered 10, after V lost 5 bases and J lost 4 bases. Germline CDR1 PRHDT, CDR2 FYEKMQ (reference sequence). Study-level results: Compared with controls, CVID subjects had fewer shared TCRbeta clones. CVID subjects showed higher TCRbeta clonality than healthy controls.

The rearrangement links TRBV13 to TRBJ2-5; TRBD1 matches 10 bases. The receptor was derived from a person aged 18 to 70 in good health. Sequencing was performed on peripheral blood mononuclear cells. CDR3 residues: CASSPRDRGVGETQYF. The CDR3 DNA, read in part, is TGTGCCAGCAGCCCCCGGGACAGGGGCGTGGGAGAGACC.